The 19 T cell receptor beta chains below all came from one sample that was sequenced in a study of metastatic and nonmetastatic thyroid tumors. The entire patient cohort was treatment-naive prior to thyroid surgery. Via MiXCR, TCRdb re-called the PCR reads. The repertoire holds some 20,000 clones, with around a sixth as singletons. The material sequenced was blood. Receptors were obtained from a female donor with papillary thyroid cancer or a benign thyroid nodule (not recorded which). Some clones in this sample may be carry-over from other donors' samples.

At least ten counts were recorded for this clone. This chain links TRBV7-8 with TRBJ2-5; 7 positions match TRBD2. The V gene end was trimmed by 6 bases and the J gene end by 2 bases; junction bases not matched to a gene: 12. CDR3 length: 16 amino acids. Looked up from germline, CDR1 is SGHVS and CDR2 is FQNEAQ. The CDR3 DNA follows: TGTGCCAGCAGTCCGACTATAGAGCGGGGACAAGAGACCCAGTACTTC. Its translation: CASSPTIERGQETQYF.

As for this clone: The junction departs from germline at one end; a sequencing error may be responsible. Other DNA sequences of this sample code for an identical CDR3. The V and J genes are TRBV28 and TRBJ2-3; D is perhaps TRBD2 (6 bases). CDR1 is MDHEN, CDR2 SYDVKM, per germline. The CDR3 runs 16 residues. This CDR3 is CASSLEGLASTDTQYF. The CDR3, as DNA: TGTGCCAGCAGTTTAGAGGGGCTAGCGAGCACAGATACGCAGTACTTT. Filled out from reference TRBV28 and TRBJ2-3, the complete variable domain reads DVKVTQSSRYLVKRTGEKVFLECVQDMDHENMFWYRQDPGLGLRLIYFSYDVKMKEKGDIPEGYSVSREKKERFSLILESASTNQTSMYLCASSLEGLASTDTQYFGPGTRLTVL.

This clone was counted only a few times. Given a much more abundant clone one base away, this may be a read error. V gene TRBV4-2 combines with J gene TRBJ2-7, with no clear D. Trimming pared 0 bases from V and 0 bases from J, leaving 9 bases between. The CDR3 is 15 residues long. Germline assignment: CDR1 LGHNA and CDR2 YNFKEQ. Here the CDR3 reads CASSQDWVDSYEQYF. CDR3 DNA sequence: TGTGCCAGCAGCCAAGACTGGGTCGACTCCTACGAGCAGTACTTC.

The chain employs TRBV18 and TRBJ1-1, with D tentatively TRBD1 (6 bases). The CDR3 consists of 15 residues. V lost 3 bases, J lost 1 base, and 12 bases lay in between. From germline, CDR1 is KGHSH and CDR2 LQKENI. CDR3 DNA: TGTGCCAGCTCACCGGGGGCCGACAGGAACACTGAAGCTTTCTTT. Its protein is CASSPGADRNTEAFF. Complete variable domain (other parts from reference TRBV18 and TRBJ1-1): NAGVMQNPRHLVRRRGQEARLRCSPMKGHSHVYWYRQLPEEGLKFMVYLQKENIIDESGMPKERFSAEFPKEGPSILRIQQVVRGDSAAYFCASSPGADRNTEAFFGQGTRLTVV.

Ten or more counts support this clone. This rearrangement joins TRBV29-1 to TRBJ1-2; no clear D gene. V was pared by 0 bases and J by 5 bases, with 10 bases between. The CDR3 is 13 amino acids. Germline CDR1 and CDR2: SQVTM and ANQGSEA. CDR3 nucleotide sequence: TGCAGCGTTGAAGATCGAAACGAGTATGGCTACACCTTC. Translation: CSVEDRNEYGYTF.

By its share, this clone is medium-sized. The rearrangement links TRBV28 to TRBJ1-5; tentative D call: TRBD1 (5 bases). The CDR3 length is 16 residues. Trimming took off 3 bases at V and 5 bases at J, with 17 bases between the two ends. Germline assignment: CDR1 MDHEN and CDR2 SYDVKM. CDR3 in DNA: TGTGCCAGCAGTTTCCGCTCGGGGGGTTGGGATCAGCCCCAGCATTTT. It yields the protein CASSFRSGGWDQPQHF.

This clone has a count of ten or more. The CDR3 nucleotides read TGCGCCAGCAGCGACAACAGGGTGGGTGGCTACACCTTC. Protein: CASSDNRVGGYTF. The chain is built from TRBV4-3 and TRBJ1-2; D perhaps matches TRBD1 (6 bases). Between the trimmed V and J ends, which lost 5 bases and 7 bases, there was a span of 14 bases. The CDR3 runs to 13 residues. Germline V CDR1 and CDR2: LGHNA, YSLEER.

CDR3 in amino acids: CASSPAVQGAHVELFF. The CDR3 DNA follows: TGTGCCAGCAGCCCGGCAGTACAGGGGGCTCACGTGGAGCTGTTTTTT. The chain recombines TRBV9 with TRBJ2-2; 9 bases are a match to TRBD1. The CDR3 is 16 residues long. Germline loops: CDR1 SGDLS, CDR2 YYNGEE. V lost 4 bases, J lost 10 bases, and 14 bases stayed unmatched.

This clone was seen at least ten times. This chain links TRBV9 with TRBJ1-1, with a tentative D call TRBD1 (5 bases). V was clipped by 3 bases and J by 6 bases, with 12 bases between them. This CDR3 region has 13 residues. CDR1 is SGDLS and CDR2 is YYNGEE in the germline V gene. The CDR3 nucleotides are TGTGCCAGCAGCGCTGAGGACAATTCTGAAGCTTTCTTT. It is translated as CASSAEDNSEAFF. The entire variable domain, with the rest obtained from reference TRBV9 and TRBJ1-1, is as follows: DSGVTQTPKHLITATGQRVTLRCSPRSGDLSVYWYQQSLDQGLQFLIQYYNGEERAKGNILERFSAQQFPDLHSELNLSSLELGDSALYFCASSAEDNSEAFFGQGTRLTVV.

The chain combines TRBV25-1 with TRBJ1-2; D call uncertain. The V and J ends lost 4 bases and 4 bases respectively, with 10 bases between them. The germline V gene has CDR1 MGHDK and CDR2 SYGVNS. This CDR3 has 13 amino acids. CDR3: CASSGQHSYGYTF. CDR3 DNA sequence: TGTGCCAGCAGTGGTCAACACTCCTATGGCTACACCTTC.

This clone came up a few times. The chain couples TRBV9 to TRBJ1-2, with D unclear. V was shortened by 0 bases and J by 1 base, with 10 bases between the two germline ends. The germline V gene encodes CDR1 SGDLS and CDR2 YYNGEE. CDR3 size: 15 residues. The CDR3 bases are TGTGCCAGCAGCGTAGATCCCGGGAGTAACTATGGCTACACCTTC. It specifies CASSVDPGSNYGYTF.

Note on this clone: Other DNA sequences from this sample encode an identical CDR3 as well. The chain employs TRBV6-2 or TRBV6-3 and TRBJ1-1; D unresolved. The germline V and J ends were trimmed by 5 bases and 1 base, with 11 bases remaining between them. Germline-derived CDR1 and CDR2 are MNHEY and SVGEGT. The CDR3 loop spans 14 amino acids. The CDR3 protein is CASSGTRTNTEAFF. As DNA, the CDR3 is TGTGCCAGCAGTGGTACTCGAACGAACACTGAAGCTTTCTTT.

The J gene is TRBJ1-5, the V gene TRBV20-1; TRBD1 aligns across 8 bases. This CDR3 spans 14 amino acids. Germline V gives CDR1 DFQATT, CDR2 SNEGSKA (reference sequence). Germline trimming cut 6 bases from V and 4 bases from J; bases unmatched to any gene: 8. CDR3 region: CSALTGEGNQPQHF. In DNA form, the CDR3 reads TGCAGTGCGCTGACAGGGGAGGGGAATCAGCCCCAGCATTTT.

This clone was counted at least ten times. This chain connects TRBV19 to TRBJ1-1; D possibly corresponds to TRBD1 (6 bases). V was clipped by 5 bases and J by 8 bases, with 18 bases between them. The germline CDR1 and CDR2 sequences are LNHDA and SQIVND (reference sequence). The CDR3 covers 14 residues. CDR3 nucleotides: TGTGCCAGTAGTCCCCGGACAGTTGGCATGGAAGCTTTCTTT. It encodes CASSPRTVGMEAFF. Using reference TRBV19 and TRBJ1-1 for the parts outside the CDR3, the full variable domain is DGGITQSPKYLFRKEGQNVTLSCEQNLNHDAMYWYRQDPGQGLRLIYYSQIVNDFQKGDIAEGYSVSREKKESFPLTVTSAQKNPTAFYLCASSPRTVGMEAFFGQGTRLTVV.

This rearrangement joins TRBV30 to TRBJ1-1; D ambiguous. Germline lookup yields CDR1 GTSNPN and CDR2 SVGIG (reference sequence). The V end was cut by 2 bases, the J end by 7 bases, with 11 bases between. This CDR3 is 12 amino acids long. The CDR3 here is CAWSPLDGEAFF. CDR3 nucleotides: TGTGCCTGGAGTCCTCTAGACGGTGAAGCTTTCTTT.

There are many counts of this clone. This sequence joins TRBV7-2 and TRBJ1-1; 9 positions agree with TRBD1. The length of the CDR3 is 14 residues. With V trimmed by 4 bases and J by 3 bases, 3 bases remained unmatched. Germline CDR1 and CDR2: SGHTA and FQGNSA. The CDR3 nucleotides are TGTGCCAGCAGCTCACAGGGGGCTTACACTGAAGCTTTCTTT. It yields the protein CASSSQGAYTEAFF.

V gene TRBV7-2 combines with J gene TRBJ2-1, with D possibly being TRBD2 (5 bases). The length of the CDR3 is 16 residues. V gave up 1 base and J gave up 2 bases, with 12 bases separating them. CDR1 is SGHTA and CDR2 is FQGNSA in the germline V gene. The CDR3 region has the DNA TGTGCCAGCAGCTTAGTGCAAGCGGCGCCCTACAATGAGCAGTTCTTC. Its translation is CASSLVQAAPYNEQFF.

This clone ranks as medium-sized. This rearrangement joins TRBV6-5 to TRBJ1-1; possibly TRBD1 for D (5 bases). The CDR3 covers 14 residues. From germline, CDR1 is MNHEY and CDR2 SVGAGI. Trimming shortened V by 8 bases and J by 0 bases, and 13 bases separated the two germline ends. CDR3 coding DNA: TGTGCCAGCTTACTCGGGGGGTTGAACACTGAAGCTTTCTTT. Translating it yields CASLLGGLNTEAFF.

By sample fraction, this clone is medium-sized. The CDR3 region is CASSQGGYPQPQHF. CDR3 sequence (DNA): TGTGCCAGCTCCCAAGGAGGGTATCCTCAGCCCCAGCATTTT. The chain is built from TRBV28 and TRBJ1-5; D uncertain. The CDR3 sequence is 14 residues long. Per germline, CDR1 MDHEN and CDR2 SYDVKM. Trimming left V 8 bases short and J 6 bases short, with 17 bases between. The whole variable domain, filled in from reference TRBV28 and TRBJ1-5, reads DVKVTQSSRYLVKRTGEKVFLECVQDMDHENMFWYRQDPGLGLRLIYFSYDVKMKEKGDIPEGYSVSREKKERFSLILESASTNQTSMYLCASSQGGYPQPQHFGDGTRLSIL.